The 21 T cell receptor beta chains below were found in one sample sequenced in a study of long-term antiretroviral therapy in people with HIV. Investigators performed immunoSEQ version v3.0 at survey level. The table came from immunoSEQ multiplex PCR; TCRdb's copy has only in-frame clones and leaves some out. The data contain 25,000 to 30,000 clones, 75% to 90% of them singletons. Material: unsorted PBMCs, obtained around 2.8 years after starting antiretroviral therapy. Receptors were obtained from a man between 25 and 39 years old with HIV.

The V and J genes are TRBV2 and TRBJ2-5; a weak D match, TRBD1 (6 bases). The V and J ends lost 10 bases and 2 bases respectively, with 11 bases between them. CDR3 size: 12 residues. In germline, CDR1 is SNHLY, CDR2 FYNNEI. In DNA, the CDR3 is TGTGCCAATGACGGACAGCAAGAGACCCAGTACTTC. This sequence encodes CANDGQQETQYF.

The chain combines TRBV4-1 with TRBJ1-2; a possible D gene is TRBD1 (5 bases). Germline CDR1 MGHRA, CDR2 YSYEKL. CDR3 length: 16 amino acids. Between the trimmed V and J ends, which lost 0 bases and 4 bases, there was a span of 15 bases. In nucleotides, the CDR3 is TGCGCCAGCAGCCAAGACCTTGATGGGAGGGGCTATGGCTACACCTTC. The encoded protein is CASSQDLDGRGYGYTF.

This chain links TRBV6-1 with TRBJ2-7, with 8 bases lining up with TRBD2. CDR1 is MNHNS, CDR2 SASEGT, per germline. The J segment lost 2 bases and the V segment lost 3 bases, leaving 12 bases of the junction unmatched. CDR3 length equals 17 residues. The CDR3 coding sequence is TGTGCCAGCAGTGACGCGCCTCCTCGGGGGGGCACCTACGAGCAGTACTTC. Amino acid sequence: CASSDAPPRGGTYEQYF.

This chain links TRBV29-1 with TRBJ2-1; D call uncertain. The CDR3 loop spans 13 amino acids. Germline V gives CDR1 SQVTM, CDR2 ANQGSEA. The V and J ends lost 7 bases and 3 bases respectively, with 13 bases between them. CDR3 in amino acids: CSAPGIDYNEQFF. The CDR3 coding sequence is TGCAGCGCCCCCGGAATAGACTACAATGAGCAGTTCTTC.

The chain recombines TRBV4-3 with TRBJ1-2; D not certain. The V end lost 0 bases, the J end lost 7 bases, and 12 bases lay between the germline ends. The CDR3 loop spans 14 amino acids. CDR1 is LGHNA, CDR2 YSLEER, per germline. The CDR3 region has the DNA TGCGCCAGCAGCCAAGACGCCGCGATAAGTGGCTACACCTTC. Encoded protein: CASSQDAAISGYTF.

This sequence joins TRBV5-4 and TRBJ1-2; possibly TRBD1 for D (5 bases). The V end was cut by 4 bases, the J end by 4 bases, with 14 bases between. The CDR3 has 14 residues. The germline V gene encodes CDR1 SGHNT and CDR2 YYREEE (reference sequence). In DNA form, the CDR3 reads TGTGCCAGCAGCGTGCCAGGGTCGGGCTATGGCTACACCTTC. It translates to CASSVPGSGYGYTF. Full variable domain (outside the CDR3, taken from reference TRBV5-4 and TRBJ1-2): ETGVTQSPTHLIKTRGQQVTLRCSSQSGHNTVSWYQQALGQGPQFIFQYYREEENGRGNFPPRFSGLQFPNYSSELNVNALELDDSALYLCASSVPGSGYGYTFGSGTRLTVV.

This chain connects TRBV5-4 to TRBJ2-7; D possibly uses TRBD1 or TRBD2 (6 bases each). This CDR3 spans 15 amino acids. From germline, CDR1 is SGHNT and CDR2 YYREEE (reference sequence). V lost 5 bases and J 7 bases, leaving 22 bases between the germline ends. CDR3 sequence: CASRPLAGGPGEQYF. CDR3 sequence (DNA): TGTGCCAGCAGACCTCTAGCCGGGGGCCCGGGGGAGCAGTACTTC.

This clone was recorded a few times. This chain joins TRBV5-4 and TRBJ1-3; TRBD1 matches 8 bases. The CDR3 totals 15 residues. CDR1 is SGHNT, CDR2 YYREEE, per germline (reference sequence). The J segment lost 5 bases and the V segment lost 2 bases, leaving 6 bases of the junction unmatched. CDR3 in amino acids: CASSLRTGRRNTIYF. The CDR3 region has the DNA TGTGCCAGCAGCTTACGGACAGGGCGTAGAAACACCATATATTTT.

The rearrangement links TRBV4-1 to TRBJ2-1; D possibly corresponds to TRBD1 (6 bases). The CDR3 sequence is 15 residues long. V gave up 0 bases and J gave up 7 bases, with 13 bases separating them. Germline values: CDR1 MGHRA, CDR2 YSYEKL. DNA of the CDR3: TGCGCCAGCAGCCAAGATACGGGGCAGGGGAATGAGCAGTTCTTC. This codes for CASSQDTGQGNEQFF.

The gene calls are TRBV7-8 and TRBJ1-4, with TRBD1 matching 8 bases. CDR3 length: 15 residues. The J segment lost 9 bases and the V segment lost 6 bases, leaving 12 bases of the junction unmatched. The V gene's germline CDR1 is SGHVS and CDR2 FQNEAQ. CDR3 region: CASRPSTGGSQKLFF. The CDR3 DNA is TGTGCCAGCAGACCCTCAACAGGGGGTAGCCAAAAACTGTTTTTT.

The count of this clone is one. This chain uses TRBV7-2 with TRBJ2-7, with 7 positions matching TRBD2. The length of the CDR3 is 15 residues. The trim removed 1 base at V and 2 bases at J, leaving 5 bases unmatched. Per germline, CDR1 SGHTA and CDR2 FQGNSA. CDR3 sequence reads: CASSLGASGTYEQYF. The DNA of the CDR3 is TGTGCCAGCAGCTTAGGGGCTAGCGGAACCTACGAGCAGTACTTC.

This clone counts as medium-sized (0.01 to 0.1%). This chain connects TRBV28 to TRBJ2-2; D assignment may be TRBD1 or TRBD2 (6 bases each). From germline, CDR1 is MDHEN and CDR2 SYDVKM. This CDR3 contains 13 residues. Trimming cost V 5 bases and J 6 bases, with 10 bases left between them. The CDR3 nucleotides read TGTGCCAGCAGTCTCCGGGGGCCCGGGGAGCTGTTTTTT. Residues: CASSLRGPGELFF.

This chain joins TRBV7-8 and TRBJ1-1, with no clear D. This CDR3 contains 15 residues. In germline, CDR1 is SGHVS, CDR2 FQNEAQ. V was clipped by 1 base and J by 1 base, with 10 bases between them. CDR3 nucleotide sequence: TGTGCCAGCAGCTTAGTGTCGCAGGAGAACACTGAAGCTTTCTTT. Its translation: CASSLVSQENTEAFF.

The J gene is TRBJ1-4, the V gene TRBV28; the D gene is possibly TRBD1 (6 bases). Germline values: CDR1 MDHEN, CDR2 SYDVKM. Between the trimmed V and J ends, which lost 7 bases and 5 bases, there was a span of 17 bases. This CDR3 is built from 15 residues. This chain's CDR3 is CASILGGAANEKLFF. CDR3 nucleotides: TGTGCCAGCATTCTAGGGGGGGCAGCAAATGAAAAACTGTTTTTT. Variable domain in full (rest from reference TRBV28 and TRBJ1-4): DVKVTQSSRYLVKRTGEKVFLECVQDMDHENMFWYRQDPGLGLRLIYFSYDVKMKEKGDIPEGYSVSREKKERFSLILESASTNQTSMYLCASILGGAANEKLFFGSGTQLSVL.

The gene calls are TRBV6-6 and TRBJ2-7, with D maybe TRBD1 (6 bases). V gave up 4 bases and J gave up 5 bases, with 12 bases separating them. Germline assignment: CDR1 MNHNY and CDR2 SVGAGI (reference sequence). This CDR3 is 13 amino acids long. CDR3 in DNA: TGTGCCAGCAGTTGGGACATCCACGACGAGCAGTACTTC. It yields the protein CASSWDIHDEQYF.

This clone was observed a few times. The V call is TRBV25-1, the J call TRBJ1-3; a possible D gene is TRBD1 (6 bases). Trimming removed 5 bases from V and 3 bases from J, with 11 bases in between. This CDR3 contains 14 residues. The germline V gene encodes CDR1 MGHDK and CDR2 SYGVNS. CDR3 in DNA: TGTGCCAGCAGTATAGGGGGGAGTGGAAACACCATATATTTT. Its translation is CASSIGGSGNTIYF.

The chain joins TRBV7-8 to TRBJ1-2, with 7 bases fitting TRBD1. The CDR3 spans 13 residues. Germline CDR1 is SGHVS and CDR2 is FQNEAQ. With V trimmed by 5 bases and J by 2 bases, 2 bases remained unmatched. The CDR3 spells CASSIQGNYGYTF. DNA of the CDR3: TGTGCCAGCAGCATACAGGGGAACTATGGCTACACCTTC.

The V and J genes are TRBV10-3 and TRBJ2-1, with 7 bases matching TRBD1. From germline, CDR1 is ENHRY and CDR2 SYGVKD. The trim removed 3 bases at V and 6 bases at J, leaving 5 bases unmatched. The CDR3 totals 14 residues. The CDR3 sequence: CAISDEGAPNEQFF. In nucleotides, the CDR3 is TGTGCCATCAGTGATGAGGGGGCGCCCAATGAGCAGTTCTTC.

The chain employs TRBV15 and TRBJ2-5; 7 bases are a match to TRBD2. V lost 1 base to trimming and J lost 5 bases; unmatched junction nucleotides: 4. Germline-derived CDR1 and CDR2 are LNHNV and YYDKDF (reference sequence). This CDR3 is 14 amino acids long. As DNA, the CDR3 is TGTGCCACCAGCAGAGCGGGGCGGGAGGAGACCCAGTACTTC. It encodes CATSRAGREETQYF.

The rearrangement links TRBV15 to TRBJ2-7, with D hard to call. CDR3 length: 13 residues. Germline assignment: CDR1 LNHNV and CDR2 YYDKDF (reference sequence). V was trimmed by 1 base and J by 2 bases, leaving 6 bases between them. The CDR3: CATSRAPPYEQYF. CDR3 coding DNA: TGTGCCACCAGCAGAGCCCCACCCTACGAGCAGTACTTC.

The chain joins TRBV4-2 to TRBJ2-2; TRBD2 matches 8 bases. V shed 4 bases and J 2 bases; nucleotides not matched to a gene: 9. CDR1 is LGHNA, CDR2 YNFKEQ, per germline. CDR3 length: 17 residues. The CDR3 is CASSPGGGGQNTGELFF. The CDR3 nucleotides read TGTGCCAGCAGCCCCGGGGGGGGCGGGCAAAACACCGGGGAGCTGTTTTTT.